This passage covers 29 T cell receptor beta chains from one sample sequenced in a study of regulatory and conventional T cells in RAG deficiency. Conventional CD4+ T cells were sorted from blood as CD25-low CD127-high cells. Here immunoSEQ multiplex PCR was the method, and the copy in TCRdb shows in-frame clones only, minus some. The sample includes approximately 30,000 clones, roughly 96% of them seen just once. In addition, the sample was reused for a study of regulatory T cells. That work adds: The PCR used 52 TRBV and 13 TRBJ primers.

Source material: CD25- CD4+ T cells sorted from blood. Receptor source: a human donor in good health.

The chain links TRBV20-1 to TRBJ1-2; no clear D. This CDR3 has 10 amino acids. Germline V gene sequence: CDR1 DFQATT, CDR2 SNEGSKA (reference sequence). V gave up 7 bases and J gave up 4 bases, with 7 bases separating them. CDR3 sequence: CSVDIYGYTF. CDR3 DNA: TGCAGTGTCGACATCTATGGCTACACCTTC.

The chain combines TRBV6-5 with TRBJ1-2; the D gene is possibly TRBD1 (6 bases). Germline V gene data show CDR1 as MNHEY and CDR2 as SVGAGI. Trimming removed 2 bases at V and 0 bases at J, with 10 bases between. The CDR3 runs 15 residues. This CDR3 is CASSYMGAPNYGYTF. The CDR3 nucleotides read TGTGCCAGCAGTTACATGGGGGCCCCTAACTATGGCTACACCTTC.

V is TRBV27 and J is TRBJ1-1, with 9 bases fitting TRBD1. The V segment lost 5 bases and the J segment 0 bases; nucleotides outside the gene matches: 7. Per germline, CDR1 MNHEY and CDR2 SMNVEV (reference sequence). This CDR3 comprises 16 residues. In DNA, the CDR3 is TGTGCCAGCAGTCCGGGACAGGGAAAAATGAACACTGAAGCTTTCTTT. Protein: CASSPGQGKMNTEAFF.

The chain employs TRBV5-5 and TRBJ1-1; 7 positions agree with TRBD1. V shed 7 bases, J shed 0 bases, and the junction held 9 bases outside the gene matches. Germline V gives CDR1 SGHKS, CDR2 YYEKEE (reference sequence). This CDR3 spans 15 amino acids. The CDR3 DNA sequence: TGTGCCAGCCGAGGACAGGTTGCCATGAACACTGAAGCTTTCTTT. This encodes CASRGQVAMNTEAFF.

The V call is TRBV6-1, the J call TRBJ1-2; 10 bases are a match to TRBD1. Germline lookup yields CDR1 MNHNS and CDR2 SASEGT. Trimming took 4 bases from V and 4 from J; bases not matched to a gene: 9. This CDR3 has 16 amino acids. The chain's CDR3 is CASSGPGTGEAYGYTF. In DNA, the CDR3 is TGTGCCAGCAGTGGGCCCGGGACAGGGGAGGCCTATGGCTACACCTTC.

CDR3 in DNA: TGCGCCAGCAGCCTGGGATGGGGGCTAAGCGGGAGCGGCACAGATACGCAGTATTTT. Protein product: CASSLGWGLSGSGTDTQYF. The V call is TRBV5-1, the J call TRBJ2-3; 8 nucleotides agree with TRBD2. The CDR3 sequence is 19 residues long. Germline V gene sequence: CDR1 SGHRS, CDR2 YFSETQ. V shed 4 bases, J shed 1 base, and the junction held 17 bases outside the gene matches. Using reference TRBV5-1 and TRBJ2-3 for the parts outside the CDR3, the full variable domain is KAGVTQTPRYLIKTRGQQVTLSCSPISGHRSVSWYQQTPGQGLQFLFEYFSETQRNKGNFPGRFSGRQFSNSRSEMNVSTLELGDSALYLCASSLGWGLSGSGTDTQYFGPGTRLTVL.

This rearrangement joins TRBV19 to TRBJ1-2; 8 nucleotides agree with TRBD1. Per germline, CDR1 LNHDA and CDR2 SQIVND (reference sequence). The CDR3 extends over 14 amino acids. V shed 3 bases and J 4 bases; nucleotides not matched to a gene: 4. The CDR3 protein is CASSIPGGGYGYTF. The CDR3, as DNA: TGTGCCAGTAGTATCCCAGGGGGCGGCTATGGCTACACCTTC.

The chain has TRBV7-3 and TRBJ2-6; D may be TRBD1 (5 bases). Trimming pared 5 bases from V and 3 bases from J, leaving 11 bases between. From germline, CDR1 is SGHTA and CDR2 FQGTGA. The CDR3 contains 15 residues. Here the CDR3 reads CASSAQGSGANVLTF. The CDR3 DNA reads TGTGCCAGCAGCGCCCAGGGTAGTGGGGCCAACGTCCTGACTTTC.

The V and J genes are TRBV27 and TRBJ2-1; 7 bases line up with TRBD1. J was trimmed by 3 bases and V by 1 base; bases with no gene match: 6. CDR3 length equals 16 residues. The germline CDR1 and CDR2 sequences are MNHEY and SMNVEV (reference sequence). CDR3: CASSLYVDRDYNEQFF. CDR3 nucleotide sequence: TGTGCCAGCAGTTTATACGTCGACAGGGACTACAATGAGCAGTTCTTC.

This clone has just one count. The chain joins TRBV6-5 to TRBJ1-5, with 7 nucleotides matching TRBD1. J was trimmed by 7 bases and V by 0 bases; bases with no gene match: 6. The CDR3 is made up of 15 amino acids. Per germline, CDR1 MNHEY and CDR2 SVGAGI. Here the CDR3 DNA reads TGTGCCAGCAGTTACTCGAAAGGGGGCGGACAGCCCCAGCATTTT. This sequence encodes CASSYSKGGGQPQHF.

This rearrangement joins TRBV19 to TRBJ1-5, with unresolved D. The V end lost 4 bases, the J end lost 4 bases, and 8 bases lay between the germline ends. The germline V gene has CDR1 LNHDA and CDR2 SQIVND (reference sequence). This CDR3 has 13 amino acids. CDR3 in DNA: TGTGCCAGTAGTAAGCGAGAAAATCAGCCCCAGCATTTT. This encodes CASSKRENQPQHF.

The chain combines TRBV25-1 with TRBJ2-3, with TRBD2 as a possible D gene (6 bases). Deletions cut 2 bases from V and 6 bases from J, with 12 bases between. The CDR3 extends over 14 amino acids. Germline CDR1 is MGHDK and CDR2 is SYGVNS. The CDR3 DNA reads TGTGCCAGCAGTGAAAATAAGGGACTTGATACGCAGTATTTT. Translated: CASSENKGLDTQYF.

The CDR3 DNA is TGCGCCAGCAGCCTCTCTAGCGGGGGAGATACGCAGTATTTT. Translating gives CASSLSSGGDTQYF. This sequence joins TRBV4-1 and TRBJ2-3; 10 nucleotides agree with TRBD2. The V and J ends lost 4 bases and 5 bases, in that order; junction bases with no gene match: 3. The CDR3 runs to 14 residues. Germline loops: CDR1 MGHRA, CDR2 YSYEKL.

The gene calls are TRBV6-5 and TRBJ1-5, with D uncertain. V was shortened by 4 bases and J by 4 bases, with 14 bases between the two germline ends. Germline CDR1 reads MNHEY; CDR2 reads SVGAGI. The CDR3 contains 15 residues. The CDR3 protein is CASSLGRVGNQPQHF. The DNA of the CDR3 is TGTGCCAGCAGTTTGGGTCGGGTAGGAAATCAGCCCCAGCATTTT.

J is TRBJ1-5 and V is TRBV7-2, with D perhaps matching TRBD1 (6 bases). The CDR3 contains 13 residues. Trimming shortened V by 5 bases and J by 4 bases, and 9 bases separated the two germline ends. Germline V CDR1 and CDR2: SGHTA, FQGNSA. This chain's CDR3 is CASSADRNQPQHF. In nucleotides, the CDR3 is TGTGCCAGCAGCGCGGACAGAAATCAGCCCCAGCATTTT.

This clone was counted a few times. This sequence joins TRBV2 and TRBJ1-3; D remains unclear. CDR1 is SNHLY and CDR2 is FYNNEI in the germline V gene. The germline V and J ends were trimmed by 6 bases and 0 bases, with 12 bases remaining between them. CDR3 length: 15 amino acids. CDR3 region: CASRRTGISGNTIYF. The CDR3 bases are TGTGCCAGCAGACGGACGGGAATCTCTGGAAACACCATATATTTT.

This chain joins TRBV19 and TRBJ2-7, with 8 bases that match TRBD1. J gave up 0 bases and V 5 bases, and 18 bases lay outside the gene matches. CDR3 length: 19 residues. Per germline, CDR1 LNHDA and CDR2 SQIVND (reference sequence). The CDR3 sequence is CASSSKFGQGVPYSYEQYF. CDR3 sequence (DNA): TGTGCCAGTAGTTCAAAGTTCGGACAGGGCGTACCATACTCCTACGAGCAGTACTTC.

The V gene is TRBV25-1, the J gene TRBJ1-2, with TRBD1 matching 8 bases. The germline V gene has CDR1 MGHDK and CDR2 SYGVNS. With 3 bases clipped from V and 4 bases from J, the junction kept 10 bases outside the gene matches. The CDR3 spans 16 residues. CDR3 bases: TGTGCCAGCAGTGATTGGGGGTCAGGGGGCCCCTATGGCTACACCTTC. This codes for CASSDWGSGGPYGYTF.

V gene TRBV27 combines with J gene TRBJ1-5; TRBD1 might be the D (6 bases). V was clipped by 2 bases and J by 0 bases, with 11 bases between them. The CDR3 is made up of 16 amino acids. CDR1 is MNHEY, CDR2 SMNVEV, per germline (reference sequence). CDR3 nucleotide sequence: TGTGCCAGCAGTTTAGAAGGGACACATAGCAATCAGCCCCAGCATTTT. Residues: CASSLEGTHSNQPQHF.

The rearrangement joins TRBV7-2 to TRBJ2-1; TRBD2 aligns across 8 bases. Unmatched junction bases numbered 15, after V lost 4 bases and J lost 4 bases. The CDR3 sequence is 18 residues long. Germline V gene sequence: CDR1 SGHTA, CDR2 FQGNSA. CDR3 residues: CASSSKNPQVAGYNEQFF. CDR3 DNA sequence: TGTGCCAGCAGCTCCAAAAACCCCCAAGTAGCGGGGTACAATGAGCAGTTCTTC.

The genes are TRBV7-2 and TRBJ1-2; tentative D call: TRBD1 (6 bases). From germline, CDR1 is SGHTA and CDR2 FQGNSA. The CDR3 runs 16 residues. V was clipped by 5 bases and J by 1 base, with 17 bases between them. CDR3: CASSGARGAHNYGYTF. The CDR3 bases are TGTGCCAGCAGCGGCGCACGGGGGGCCCATAACTATGGCTACACCTTC.

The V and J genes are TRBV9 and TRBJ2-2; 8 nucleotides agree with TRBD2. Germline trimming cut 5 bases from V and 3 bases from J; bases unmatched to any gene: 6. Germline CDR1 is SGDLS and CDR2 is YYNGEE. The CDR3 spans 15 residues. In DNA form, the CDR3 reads TGTGCCAGCAGTATCCGGGGGGGCGACACCGGGGAGCTGTTTTTT. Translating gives CASSIRGGDTGELFF.

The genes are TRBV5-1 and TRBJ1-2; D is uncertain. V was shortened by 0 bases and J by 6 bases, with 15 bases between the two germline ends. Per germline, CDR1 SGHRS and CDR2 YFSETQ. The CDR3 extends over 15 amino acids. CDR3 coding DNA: TGCGCCAGCAGCTTGGCACGATCCTCCGGGGATGGCTACACCTTC. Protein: CASSLARSSGDGYTF.

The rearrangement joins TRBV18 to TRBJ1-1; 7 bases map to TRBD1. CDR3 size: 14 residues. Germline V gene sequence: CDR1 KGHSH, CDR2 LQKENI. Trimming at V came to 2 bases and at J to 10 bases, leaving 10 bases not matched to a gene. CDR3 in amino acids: CASSPDDRAERAFF. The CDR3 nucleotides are TGTGCCAGCTCACCAGACGACAGGGCCGAACGAGCTTTCTTT. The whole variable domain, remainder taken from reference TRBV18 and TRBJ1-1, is NAGVMQNPRHLVRRRGQEARLRCSPMKGHSHVYWYRQLPEEGLKFMVYLQKENIIDESGMPKERFSAEFPKEGPSILRIQQVVRGDSAAYFCASSPDDRAERAFFGQGTRLTVV.

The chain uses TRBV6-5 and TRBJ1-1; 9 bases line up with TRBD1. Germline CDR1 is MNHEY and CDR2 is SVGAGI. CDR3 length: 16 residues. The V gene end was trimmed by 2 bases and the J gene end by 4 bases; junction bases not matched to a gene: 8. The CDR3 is CASSYGQGPPRTEAFF. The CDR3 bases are TGTGCCAGCAGTTACGGACAGGGGCCCCCCCGCACTGAAGCTTTCTTT.

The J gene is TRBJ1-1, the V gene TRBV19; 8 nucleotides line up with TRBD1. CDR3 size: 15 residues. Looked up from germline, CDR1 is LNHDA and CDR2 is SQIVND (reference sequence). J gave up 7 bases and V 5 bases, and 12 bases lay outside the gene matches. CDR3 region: CASSGKTGAPFEAFF. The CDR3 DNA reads TGTGCCAGTAGTGGAAAGACAGGGGCCCCATTTGAAGCTTTCTTT.

The CDR3 nucleotides are TGTGCCAGCAGCCTCCGGGGACTAGCGGGTACCAACACAGATACGCAGTATTTT. Residues: CASSLRGLAGTNTDTQYF. The V and J genes are TRBV5-6 and TRBJ2-3, with 12 bases matching TRBD2. The CDR3 is 18 residues long. CDR1 and CDR2 from the germline V gene are SGHDT and YYEEEE. V lost 4 bases and J lost 2; bases outside the gene matches: 11.

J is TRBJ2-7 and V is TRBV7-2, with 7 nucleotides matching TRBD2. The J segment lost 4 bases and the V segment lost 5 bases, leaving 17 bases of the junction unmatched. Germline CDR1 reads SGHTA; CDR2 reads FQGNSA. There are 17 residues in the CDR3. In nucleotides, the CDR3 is TGTGCCAGCAGCCCATCCCTCTTACACGGGAGGAAGTACGAGCAGTACTTC. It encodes CASSPSLLHGRKYEQYF.

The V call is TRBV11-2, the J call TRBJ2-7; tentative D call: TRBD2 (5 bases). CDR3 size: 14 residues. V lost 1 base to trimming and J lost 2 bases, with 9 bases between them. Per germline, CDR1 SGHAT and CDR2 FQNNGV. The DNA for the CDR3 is TGTGCCAGCAGCTTAGTAGGGAGTCCCTACGAGCAGTACTTC. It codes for CASSLVGSPYEQYF.